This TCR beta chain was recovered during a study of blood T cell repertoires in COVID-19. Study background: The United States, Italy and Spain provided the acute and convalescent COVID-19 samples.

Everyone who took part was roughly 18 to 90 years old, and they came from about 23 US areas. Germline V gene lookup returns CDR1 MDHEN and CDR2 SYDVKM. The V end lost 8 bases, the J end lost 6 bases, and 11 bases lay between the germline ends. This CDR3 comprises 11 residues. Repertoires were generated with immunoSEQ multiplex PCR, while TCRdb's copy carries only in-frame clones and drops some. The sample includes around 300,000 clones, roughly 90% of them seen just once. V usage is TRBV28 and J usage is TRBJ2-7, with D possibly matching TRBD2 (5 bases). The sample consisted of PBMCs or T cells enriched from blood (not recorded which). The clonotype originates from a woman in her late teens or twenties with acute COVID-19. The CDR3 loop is CASGERREQYF. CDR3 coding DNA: TGTGCCAGCGGGGAGAGGCGCGAGCAGTACTTC. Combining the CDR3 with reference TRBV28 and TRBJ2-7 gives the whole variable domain DVKVTQSSRYLVKRTGEKVFLECVQDMDHENMFWYRQDPGLGLRLIYFSYDVKMKEKGDIPEGYSVSREKKERFSLILESASTNQTSMYLCASGERREQYFGPGTRLTVT.